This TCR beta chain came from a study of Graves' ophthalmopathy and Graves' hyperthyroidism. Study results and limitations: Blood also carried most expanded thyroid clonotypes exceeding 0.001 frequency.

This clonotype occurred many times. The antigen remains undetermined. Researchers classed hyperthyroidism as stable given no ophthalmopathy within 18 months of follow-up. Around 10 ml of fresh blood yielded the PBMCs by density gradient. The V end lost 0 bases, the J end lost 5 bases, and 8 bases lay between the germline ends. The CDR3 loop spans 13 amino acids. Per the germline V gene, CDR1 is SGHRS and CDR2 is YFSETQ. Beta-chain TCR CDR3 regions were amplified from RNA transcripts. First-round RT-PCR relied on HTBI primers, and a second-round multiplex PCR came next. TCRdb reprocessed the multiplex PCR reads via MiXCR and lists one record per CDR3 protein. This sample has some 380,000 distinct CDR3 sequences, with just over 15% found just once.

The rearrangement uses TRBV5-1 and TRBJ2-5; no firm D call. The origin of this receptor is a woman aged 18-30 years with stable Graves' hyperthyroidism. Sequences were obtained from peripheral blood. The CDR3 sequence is CASSLELGETQYF. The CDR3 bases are TGCGCCAGCAGCTTGGAATTGGGGGAGACCCAGTACTTC.